This T cell receptor beta chain was sequenced in a study of blood T cell repertoires in COVID-19. Study as a whole: Sources were T cells, B-cell-depleted T cells, or PBMCs; the material itself was cDNA or gDNA.

The junction had 4 bases not matched to a gene; V was cut back by 0 bases and J by 8 bases. In germline, CDR1 is SGHRS, CDR2 YFSETQ. This CDR3 has 14 residues. As handled by the study authors: Estimated nucleated cell counts came from reference gene primer amplification. Produced via immunoSEQ multiplex PCR; TCRdb's table is partial and in-frame only. V and J calls and clone size are given by that table; D and trimming were obtained from the DNA. The sample has under 150,000 clones; more than 75% are singletons. This clonotype originated in a man aged 45-60 years with active COVID-19. The sample comprised peripheral blood. The chain is built from TRBV5-1 and TRBJ2-1; TRBD1 matches 8 bases. The CDR3 here is CASSLGGQGHEQFF. The CDR3 DNA reads as TGCGCCAGCAGCTTGGGTGGACAGGGCCATGAGCAGTTCTTC.